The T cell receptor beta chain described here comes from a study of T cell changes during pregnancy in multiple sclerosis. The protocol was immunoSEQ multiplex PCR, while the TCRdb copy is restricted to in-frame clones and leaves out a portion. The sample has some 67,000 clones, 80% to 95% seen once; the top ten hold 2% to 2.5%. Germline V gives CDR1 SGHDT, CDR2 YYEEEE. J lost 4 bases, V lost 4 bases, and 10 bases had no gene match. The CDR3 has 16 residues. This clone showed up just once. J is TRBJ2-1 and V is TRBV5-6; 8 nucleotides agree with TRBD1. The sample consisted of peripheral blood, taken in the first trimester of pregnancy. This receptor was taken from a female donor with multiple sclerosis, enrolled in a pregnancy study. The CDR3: CASSTGQGGGYNEQFF. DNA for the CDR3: TGTGCCAGCAGCACCGGACAGGGAGGAGGATACAATGAGCAGTTCTTC.